Presented here are 11 T cell receptor beta chains from one specimen sequenced in a study of OX40 agonist ivuxolimab in advanced cancers. Using immunoSEQ multiplex PCR, the repertoire was profiled, and TCRdb retains in-frame clones only, with some absent. The sample gives roughly 93,000 clones, approximately 84% of which show up once; approximately 5.5% is in the top ten. The sequencing here drew on CD4+ or CD8+ T cells sorted from blood, taken in a trial of the OX40 agonist ivuxolimab. The source is an adult with an advanced solid tumor such as melanoma, head and neck, liver or kidney cancer.

This chain links TRBV10-1 with TRBJ2-1; 10 bases are shared with TRBD2. Germline CDR1 is WNHNN and CDR2 is SYGVQD (reference sequence). The CDR3 is 15 residues long. V lost 1 base, J lost 8 bases, and 5 bases stayed unmatched. For the CDR3, the DNA is TGCGCCAGCAGTGAGTTGGGACTAGCGAGGGATGAGCAGTTCTTC. Translated, it gives CASSELGLARDEQFF.

The J gene is TRBJ2-7, the V gene TRBV19, with D possibly matching TRBD1 (5 bases). The CDR3 is 13 amino acids. The germline V and J ends were trimmed by 2 bases and 7 bases, with 12 bases remaining between them. CDR1 and CDR2 (germline): LNHDA, SQIVND (reference sequence). The CDR3 is CASSIRAAGEQYF. The CDR3 DNA is TGTGCCAGTAGTATACGAGCAGCAGGGGAGCAGTACTTC.

This clone came up a few times. The CDR3 spells CAWMGQSASPLHF. CDR3 coding DNA: TGTGCCTGGATGGGACAGTCGGCGTCACCCCTCCACTTT. The chain uses TRBV30 and TRBJ1-6, with TRBD1 matching over 7 bases. J gave up 10 bases and V 4 bases, and 7 bases lay outside the gene matches. CDR1 GTSNPN and CDR2 SVGIG come from the germline V gene (reference sequence). This CDR3 is 13 amino acids long.

The chain recombines TRBV10-3 with TRBJ2-4, with 8 nucleotides matching TRBD1. CDR1 and CDR2 from the germline V gene are ENHRY and SYGVKD. V was pared by 2 bases and J by 5 bases, with 8 bases of the junction left unmatched. This CDR3 has 16 residues. The CDR3 nucleotides read TGTGCCATCAGTGAGCCAATGACAGGGGACCAAAACATTCAGTACTTC. This codes for CAISEPMTGDQNIQYF.

This clone was seen a few times. The V and J genes are TRBV5-4 and TRBJ1-1, with TRBD1 matching 9 bases. Germline V gene lookup returns CDR1 SGHNT and CDR2 YYREEE (reference sequence). The trim removed 3 bases at V and 6 bases at J, leaving 9 bases unmatched. This CDR3 is built from 15 residues. This chain's CDR3 is CASSSTGQGTAEAFF. Here the CDR3 DNA reads TGTGCCAGCAGCTCCACCGGACAGGGGACCGCTGAAGCTTTCTTT.

V is TRBV9 and J is TRBJ1-6; 11 bases line up with TRBD1. Looked up from germline, CDR1 is SGDLS and CDR2 is YYNGEE. This CDR3 contains 16 residues. With 4 bases clipped from V and 9 bases from J, the junction kept 9 bases outside the gene matches. This CDR3 reads CASSPRHGQGASPLHF. As DNA, the CDR3 is TGTGCCAGCAGCCCCCGCCACGGACAGGGGGCTTCACCCCTCCACTTT.

In its sample, this clone was seen a few times. Here the CDR3 reads CASSPPRQGSVEQYF. As DNA, the CDR3 is TGTGCCAGCTCACCACCAAGACAGGGAAGTGTCGAGCAGTACTTC. V usage is TRBV18 and J usage is TRBJ2-7; 7 bases line up with TRBD1. In germline, CDR1 is KGHSH, CDR2 LQKENI. V shed 0 bases, J shed 6 bases, and the junction held 8 bases outside the gene matches. The CDR3 has 15 amino acids.

This clone appeared a single time. The V call is TRBV13, the J call TRBJ2-2, with TRBD1 identical over 9 bases. Germline-derived CDR1 and CDR2 are PRHDT and FYEKMQ (reference sequence). This CDR3 contains 16 residues. V was clipped by 8 bases and J by 0 bases; unmatched bases: 7. Here the CDR3 DNA reads TGTGCCAGCCAGGGACAGGGCTTTTCGAACACCGGGGAGCTGTTTTTT. It encodes CASQGQGFSNTGELFF.

The V call is TRBV19, the J call TRBJ2-5; 8 bases align to TRBD2. The CDR3 loop spans 15 amino acids. CDR1 and CDR2 from the germline V gene are LNHDA and SQIVND (reference sequence). The ends lost 7 bases at V and 3 bases at J; junction bases unmatched: 10. CDR3 protein: CASKGAGAGEETQYF. In nucleotides, the CDR3 is TGTGCCAGTAAGGGAGCGGGAGCGGGGGAAGAGACCCAGTACTTC.

The J gene is TRBJ1-2, the V gene TRBV27; a weak D match, TRBD1 (6 bases). Between the trimmed V and J ends, which lost 0 bases and 8 bases, there was a span of 16 bases. The CDR3 contains 15 residues. The germline V gene encodes CDR1 MNHEY and CDR2 SMNVEV (reference sequence). The chain's CDR3 is CASSLSGPGAGGYTF. CDR3 DNA sequence: TGTGCCAGCAGTTTATCGGGCCCGGGGGCAGGGGGCTACACCTTC.

The rearrangement joins TRBV5-8 to TRBJ2-1; tentatively, D is TRBD2 (5 bases). V shed 4 bases and J shed 10 bases, with 15 bases lying between them. The CDR3 sequence is 13 residues long. The germline V gene encodes CDR1 SGHTS and CDR2 YDEGEE. The CDR3 sequence: CASSHAAGREQFF. Here the CDR3 DNA reads TGTGCCAGCAGCCATGCTGCGGGCAGGGAGCAGTTCTTC.